A selection of T cell receptor beta chains follows, all from one sample in a study of blood T cell repertoires in COVID-19. The method was immunoSEQ multiplex PCR; TCRdb's version includes in-frame clones alone and lacks a portion of them. Of about 530,000 clones detected, about 89% appear once; the ten largest clones hold around 7.8%. The specimen sequenced was peripheral blood. These receptors were collected from a woman between 45 and 65 years old with COVID-19, enrolled during active disease. Both conserved end residues are part of each CDR3. Fields, in order: clone size, J gene, D gene, V gene, CDR3 DNA, CDR3 protein. D genes are given only for firm matches. The size entry is marked missing in some rows and otherwise reads once, few, many or a size class.

- TRBJ1-4 TRBD1 TRBV7-9 TGTGCCAGCAGCCGGGACAGGCTTAATGAAAAACTGTTTTTT CASSRDRLNEKLFF
- TRBJ1-5 - TRBV19 TGTGCCAGTAGTATAGATCGGGGTCGGCCCCAGCATTTT CASSIDRGRPQHF
- TRBJ2-1 TRBD1 TRBV19 TGTGCCAGTAGTCCCAGGACAGGGAACAATGAGCAGTTCTTC CASSPRTGNNEQFF
- TRBJ2-2 - TRBV10-1 TGCGCCAGCAGTTTTAAGCGGGTATCTCGCGGGAACACCGGGGAGCTGTTTTTT CASSFKRVSRGNTGELFF
- TRBJ1-5 TRBD1 TRBV5-8 TGTGCCAGCAGCTTAGGACAGGGGAAAGGGGGCAATCAGCCCCAGCATTTT CASSLGQGKGGNQPQHF
- TRBJ1-2 TRBD1 TRBV28 TGTGCCAGCACAACTGACAGGGTGTATGGCTACACCTTC CASTTDRVYGYTF
- TRBJ2-7 TRBD1 TRBV13 TGTGCCAGCAGCTTAGGAATTACAGGGGGGAAATACGAGCAGTACTTC CASSLGITGGKYEQYF
- TRBJ1-1 - TRBV6-5 TGTGCCAGCATTTCGGGGGTTGGAAACACTGAAGCTTTCTTT CASISGVGNTEAFF
- TRBJ2-3 - TRBV30 TGTGCCTGGAGCGGGAGCACAGATACGCAGTATTTT CAWSGSTDTQYF
- TRBJ1-2 TRBD1 TRBV7-8 TGTGCCAGCAGCCCGGGGACAGGGTTGATGGGCTACACCTTC CASSPGTGLMGYTF
- TRBJ2-3 TRBD2 TRBV18 TGTGCCAGCTCACTTTCGGGGGGGCAGCCAGATACGCAGTATTTT CASSLSGGQPDTQYF
once TRBJ2-3 TRBD2 TRBV24-1 TGTGCCACCAGCTCAAGCGGGGGCACAGATACGCAGTATTTT CATSSSGGTDTQYF
- TRBJ1-2 - TRBV12-3/TRBV12-4 TGTGCCAGCAGTCCGGACAGCATGGTCTTCACCTTC CASSPDSMVFTF
- TRBJ1-2 - TRBV7-9 TGTGCCAGCAGCTTACCCCCCGGGAACTATGGCTACACCTTC CASSLPPGNYGYTF
once TRBJ2-1 TRBD2 TRBV18 TGTGCCAGCTCCCGTACGAGCGGGGGTATATACAATGAGCAGTTCTTC CASSRTSGGIYNEQFF
- TRBJ1-2 - TRBV24-1 TGTGCCACCAGGGGGGAGGGACTCTATGGCTACACCTTC CATRGEGLYGYTF
- TRBJ2-1 TRBD1 TRBV5-1 TGCGCCAGCAGCTTGGCGGGACAGGGGGTCAATGAGCAGTTCTTC CASSLAGQGVNEQFF
- TRBJ1-2 - TRBV5-4 TGTGCCAGCAGTCATATAGACAGCTCAGTGGGGGGCTACACCTTC CASSHIDSSVGGYTF
once TRBJ1-5 - TRBV7-9 TGTGCCAGCAGCTTAGCGGGGGGAAGCGATCAGCCCCAGCATTTT CASSLAGGSDQPQHF
- TRBJ2-3 - TRBV5-4 TGTGCCAGCAGCTTGGGGCGGGGCCGCACAGATACGCAGTATTTT CASSLGRGRTDTQYF
- TRBJ1-1 - TRBV7-9 TGTGCCAGCAGCTTAACTAGGGAAACTGAAGCTTTCTTT CASSLTRETEAFF
- TRBJ2-2 - TRBV11-3 TGTGCCAGCAGCTCTACTAGGGCCGGGGAGCTGTTTTTT CASSSTRAGELFF
- TRBJ1-2 - TRBV12-3/TRBV12-4 TGTGCCAGCAGTTTACGGCAGCGCTATGGCTACACCTTC CASSLRQRYGYTF
once TRBJ2-1 - TRBV5-1 TGCGCCAGCAGCTTGACAGGGTCCTACAATGAGCAGTTCTTC CASSLTGSYNEQFF
once TRBJ2-5 - TRBV19 TGTGCCAGTAGTATGGGGCTGGACCCACCCAAAGAGACCCAGTACTTC CASSMGLDPPKETQYF
- TRBJ2-7 TRBD1 TRBV12-5 TGTGCTAGTGGTCAATTTCTGAGGGGGCGCGAGCAGTACTTC CASGQFLRGREQYF
once TRBJ2-7 - TRBV3-1/TRBV3-2 TGTGCCAGCAGACCTTCGGGGTCCTACGAGCAGTACTTC CASRPSGSYEQYF
- TRBJ2-1 TRBD1 TRBV9 TGTGCCAGCAGCGGAACCCTAGGACAGGGAATATACAATGAGCAGTTCTTC CASSGTLGQGIYNEQFF
once TRBJ1-2 - TRBV6-5 TGTGCCAGCAGTTCCCCTTACTATGGCTACACCTTC CASSSPYYGYTF
- TRBJ1-5 TRBD1 TRBV24-1 TGTGCCACTTGGGACAGGGGGGGTATCGAGGGCAATCAGCCCCAGCATTTT CATWDRGGIEGNQPQHF
- TRBJ2-1 - TRBV10-3 TGTGCCATCAGGACAGGCAATGAGCAGTTCTTC CAIRTGNEQFF
- TRBJ1-5 - TRBV21-1 TGTGCCAGCAGATCGAGATACTCCCGAAATCAGCCCCAGCATTTT CASRSRYSRNQPQHF
- TRBJ1-1 TRBD1 TRBV19 TGTGCCAGTAGTGCTCAGGGGGCCTGGACTGAAGCTTTCTTT CASSAQGAWTEAFF
once TRBJ2-2 TRBD2 TRBV11-2 TGTGCCAGCAGCCCCACAACTAATACAGCGGGGGGGCCCACCGGGGAGCTGTTTTTT CASSPTTNTAGGPTGELFF
- TRBJ2-5 - TRBV5-1 TGCGCCAGCAGCTGGAAGGACAGAGGAGAGACCCAGTACTTC CASSWKDRGETQYF
- TRBJ2-1 - TRBV9 TGTGCCAGCAGCGAGGCGGGGTCCCCCTACAATGAGCAGTTCTTC CASSEAGSPYNEQFF
- TRBJ1-2 TRBD1 TRBV6-2/TRBV6-3 TGTGCCAGCAGCCCTGTCGAACAGGGGGCGTTCTATGGCTACACCTTC CASSPVEQGAFYGYTF
once TRBJ1-1 TRBD1 TRBV5-1 TGCGCCAGCAGCTTGGAGAGGACAGGGTTGGGCACTGAAGCTTTCTTT CASSLERTGLGTEAFF
- TRBJ2-1 - TRBV12-3/TRBV12-4 TGTGCCAGCAGTTTTGGCCGGGGTGAGCAGTTCTTC CASSFGRGEQFF
- TRBJ1-5 - TRBV12-2 TGTGCAAGTCGCTCAGAGGGGGGGGGCAATCAGCCCCAGCATTTT CASRSEGGGNQPQHF
- TRBJ1-6 - TRBV6-5 TGTGCCAGCAGTCGACAAGGGGTTAAGGCACCCCTCCACTTT CASSRQGVKAPLHF
- TRBJ1-1 - TRBV19 TGTGCCACCACCATGGAGGGGAGGAACACTGAAGCTTTCTTT CATTMEGRNTEAFF
- TRBJ1-2 TRBD1 TRBV15 TGTGCCACCAGCAGAGGGCGGGGACAGATGCTATCGAACTATGGCTACACCTTC CATSRGRGQMLSNYGYTF
few TRBJ1-5 - TRBV29-1 TGCAGCGTTGATTCGGGCGGAGGCCAGCCCCAGCATTTT CSVDSGGGQPQHF
- TRBJ1-2 - TRBV6-1 TGTGCCAGCAGTGAGGCGGAGAACTATGGCTACACCTTC CASSEAENYGYTF
few TRBJ1-5 - TRBV2 TGTGCCAGCACCGTAGGGGGTCAGCCCCAGCATTTT CASTVGGQPQHF
- TRBJ1-2 TRBD1 TRBV27 TGTGCCAGCAGTGCAACCGGGACAGGGGGTAGATATGGCTACACCTTC CASSATGTGGRYGYTF
- TRBJ2-4 TRBD2 TRBV4-1 TGCGCCAGCAGCCAAGCACTAGCGGGGGGGAAAAACATTCAGTACTTC CASSQALAGGKNIQYF
- TRBJ1-1 - TRBV18 TGTGCCAGCTCACCAGGTACAGGGCACACTGAAGCTTTCTTT CASSPGTGHTEAFF
- TRBJ1-2 - TRBV6-5 TGTGCCAGCAGTACCCGCGGGGCTAACTATGGCTACACCTTC CASSTRGANYGYTF
- TRBJ1-5 - TRBV6-5 TGTGCCAGCATGAAACAGGCGAATCAGCCCCAGCATTTT CASMKQANQPQHF
- TRBJ1-6 TRBD1 TRBV25-1 TGTGCCAGCAGAAGGACAGGGGCACCTTCACCCCTCCACTTT CASRRTGAPSPLHF
- TRBJ1-5 - TRBV19 TGTGCCAGTACCAGAAATAGCAATCAGCCCCAGCATTTT CASTRNSNQPQHF